The entry that follows covers one T cell receptor (beta chain) sequence. Clones were sequenced by immunoSEQ multiplex PCR, and TCRdb holds only the in-frame ones, with some missing. The data contain roughly 89,000 clones, roughly 91% of them singletons. This record belongs to a study of control samples from healthy donors and cancer patients. This CDR3 spans 15 amino acids. The germline V gene has CDR1 SGHTA and CDR2 FQGNSA. With 2 bases clipped from V and 4 bases from J, the junction kept 4 bases outside the gene matches. The TCR comes from a man aged 45-60 years in good health. Specimen: blood. The rearrangement links TRBV7-2 to TRBJ1-2; 10 bases align to TRBD1. The chain's CDR3 is CASSLRQGAGYGYTF. CDR3 sequence (DNA): TGTGCCAGCAGCTTACGACAGGGGGCGGGCTATGGCTACACCTTC. Filled out from reference TRBV7-2 and TRBJ1-2, the complete variable domain reads GAGVSQSPSNKVTEKGKDVELRCDPISGHTALYWYRQSLGQGLEFLIYFQGNSAPDKSGLPSDRFSAERTGGSVSTLTIQRTQQEDSAVYLCASSLRQGAGYGYTFGSGTRLTVV.